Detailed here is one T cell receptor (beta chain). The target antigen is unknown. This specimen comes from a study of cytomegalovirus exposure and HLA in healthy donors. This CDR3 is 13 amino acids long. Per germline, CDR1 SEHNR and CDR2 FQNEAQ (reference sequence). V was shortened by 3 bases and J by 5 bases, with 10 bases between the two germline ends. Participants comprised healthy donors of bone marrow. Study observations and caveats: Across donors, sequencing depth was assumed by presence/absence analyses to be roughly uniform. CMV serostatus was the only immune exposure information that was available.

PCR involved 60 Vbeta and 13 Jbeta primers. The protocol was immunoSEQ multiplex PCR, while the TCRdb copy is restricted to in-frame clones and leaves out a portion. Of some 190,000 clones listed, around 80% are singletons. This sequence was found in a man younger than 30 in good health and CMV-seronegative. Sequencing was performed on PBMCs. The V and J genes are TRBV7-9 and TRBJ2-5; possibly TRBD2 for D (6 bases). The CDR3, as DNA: TGTGCCAGCAGCTTCGGAGGGCTGGAGACCCAGTACTTC. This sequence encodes CASSFGGLETQYF.